A single sample is the source of the 2 T cell receptor beta chains below, sequenced in a study of cytomegalovirus exposure and HLA in healthy donors. TCRdb's table, derived via immunoSEQ multiplex PCR, lists solely in-frame clones and lacks some. The repertoire consists of 150,000 to 200,000 clones, with under 95% occurring once and the leading ten covering more than 2.5%. The sample was PBMCs. These receptors all stem from a woman aged 18-29 years in good health and CMV-seropositive.

The rearrangement uses TRBV4-1 and TRBJ2-3; the D gene is possibly TRBD2 (5 bases). Trimming took off 3 bases at V and 4 bases at J, with 17 bases between the two ends. Germline V gene sequence: CDR1 MGHRA, CDR2 YSYEKL. This CDR3 spans 16 amino acids. As DNA, the CDR3 is TGCGCCAGCAGCCAGTCCCCAGCGGCCCTCCCAGATACGCAGTATTTT. Its protein is CASSQSPAALPDTQYF.

This chain joins TRBV11-1 and TRBJ2-2; D not certain. The germline V and J ends were trimmed by 0 bases and 3 bases, with 5 bases remaining between them. This CDR3 is 14 amino acids long. Germline-derived CDR1 and CDR2 are SGHAT and FQDESV (reference sequence). The CDR3 DNA sequence: TGTGCCAGCAGCTTAGCCAGGCACACCGGGGAGCTGTTTTTT. Its protein product is CASSLARHTGELFF.